These 3 T cell receptor beta chains came from one sample sequenced in a study of T cell repertoires in cytomegalovirus infection. TCRdb re-derived calls from the reads in MiXCR, one entry per CDR3 protein. The sample consists of about 680,000 distinct CDR3 sequences, more than 20% of them appearing once. Input material: CD8+ T cells from PBMCs. These receptors were collected from a human donor in good health (CMV status not recorded). Some clones in this sample may be carry-over from other donors' samples.

This chain uses TRBV7-9 with TRBJ1-2, with no clear D. Germline V gene data show CDR1 as SEHNR and CDR2 as FQNEAQ (reference sequence). Trimming left V 1 base short and J 1 base short, with 4 bases between. The CDR3 contains 13 residues. The CDR3 loop reads CASSLVNNYGYTF. CDR3 nucleotides: TGTGCCAGCAGCTTAGTAAATAACTATGGCTACACCTTC.

This rearrangement joins TRBV7-3 to TRBJ2-1, with 8 bases that match TRBD2. Germline V gives CDR1 SGHTA, CDR2 FQGTGA. The CDR3 sequence is 14 residues long. V lost 8 bases, J lost 7 bases, and 10 bases stayed unmatched. In DNA, the CDR3 is TGTGCCAGCTGGAGGAGCGGGGGATTAAATGAGCAGTTCTTC. It translates to CASWRSGGLNEQFF.

Only a few counts were recorded for this clonotype. The V and J genes are TRBV6-5 and TRBJ2-1; TRBD2 matches at 10 bases. CDR3 length: 15 residues. Unmatched junction bases numbered 6, after V lost 2 bases and J lost 8 bases. CDR1 and CDR2 from the germline V gene are MNHEY and SVGAGI. CDR3 in amino acids: CASSYGLAGVDEQFF. In nucleotides, the CDR3 is TGTGCCAGCAGTTACGGGCTAGCGGGGGTGGATGAGCAGTTCTTC.